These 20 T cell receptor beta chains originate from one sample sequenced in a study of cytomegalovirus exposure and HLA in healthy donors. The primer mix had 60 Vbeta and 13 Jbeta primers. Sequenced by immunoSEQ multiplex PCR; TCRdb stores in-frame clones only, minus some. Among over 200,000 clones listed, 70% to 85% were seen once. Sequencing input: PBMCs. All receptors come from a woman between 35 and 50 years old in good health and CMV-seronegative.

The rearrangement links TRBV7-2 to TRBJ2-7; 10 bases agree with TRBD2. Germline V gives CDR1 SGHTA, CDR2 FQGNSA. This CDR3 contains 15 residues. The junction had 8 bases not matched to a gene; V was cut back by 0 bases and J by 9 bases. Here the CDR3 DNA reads TGTGCCAGCAGCTTAGCGTCTAGCGGGGGAATGGGGCAGTACTTC. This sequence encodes CASSLASSGGMGQYF.

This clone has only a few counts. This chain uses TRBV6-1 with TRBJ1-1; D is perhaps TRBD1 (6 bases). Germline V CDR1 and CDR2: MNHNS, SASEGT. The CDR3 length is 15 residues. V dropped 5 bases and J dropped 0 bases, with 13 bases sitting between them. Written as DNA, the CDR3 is TGTGCCAGCAGTCTCCACAGGGCCATGAACACTGAAGCTTTCTTT. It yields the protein CASSLHRAMNTEAFF.

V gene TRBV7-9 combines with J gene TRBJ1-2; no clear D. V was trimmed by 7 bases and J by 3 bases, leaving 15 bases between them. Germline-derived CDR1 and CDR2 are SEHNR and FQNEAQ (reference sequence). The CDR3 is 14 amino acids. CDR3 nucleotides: TGTGCCAGCACCGATAGGGAGGGTGACTATGGCTACACCTTC. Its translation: CASTDREGDYGYTF.

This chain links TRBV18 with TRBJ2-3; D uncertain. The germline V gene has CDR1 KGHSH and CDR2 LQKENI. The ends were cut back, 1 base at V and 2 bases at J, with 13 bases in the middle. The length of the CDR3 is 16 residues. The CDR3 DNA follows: TGTGCCAGCTCACCACGATCACAGACACTCACAGATACGCAGTATTTT. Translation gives CASSPRSQTLTDTQYF.

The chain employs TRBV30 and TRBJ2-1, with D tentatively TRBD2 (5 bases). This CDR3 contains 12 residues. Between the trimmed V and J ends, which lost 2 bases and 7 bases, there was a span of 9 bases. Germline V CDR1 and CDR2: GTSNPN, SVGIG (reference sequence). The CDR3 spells CAWSYGGNEQFF. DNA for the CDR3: TGTGCCTGGAGTTACGGAGGTAATGAGCAGTTCTTC.

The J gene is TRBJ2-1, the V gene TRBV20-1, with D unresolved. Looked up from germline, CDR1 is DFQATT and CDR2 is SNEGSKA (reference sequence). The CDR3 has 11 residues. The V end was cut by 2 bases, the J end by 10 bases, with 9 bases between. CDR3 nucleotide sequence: TGCAGTGCTAGAAACTTCCCCGAGCAGTTCTTC. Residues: CSARNFPEQFF.

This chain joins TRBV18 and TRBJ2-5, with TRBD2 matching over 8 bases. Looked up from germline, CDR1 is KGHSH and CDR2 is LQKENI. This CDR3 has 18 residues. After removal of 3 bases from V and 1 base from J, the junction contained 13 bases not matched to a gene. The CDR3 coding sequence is TGTGCCAGCTCACCCCCCCACGGGTTTAGCGGGGCCCAAGAGACCCAGTACTTC. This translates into CASSPPHGFSGAQETQYF.

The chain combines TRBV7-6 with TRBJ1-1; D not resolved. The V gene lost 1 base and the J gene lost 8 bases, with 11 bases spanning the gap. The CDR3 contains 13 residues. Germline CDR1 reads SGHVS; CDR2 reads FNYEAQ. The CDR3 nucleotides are TGTGCCAGCAGCTTAGGGGTGGGCACCGAAGCTTTCTTT. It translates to CASSLGVGTEAFF.

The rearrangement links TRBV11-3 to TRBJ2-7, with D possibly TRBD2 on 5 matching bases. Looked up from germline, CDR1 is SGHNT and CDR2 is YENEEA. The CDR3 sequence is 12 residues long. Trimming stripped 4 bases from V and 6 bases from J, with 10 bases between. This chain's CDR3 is CASSSGVSEQYF. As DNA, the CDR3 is TGTGCCAGCAGCTCCGGGGTCTCCGAGCAGTACTTC.

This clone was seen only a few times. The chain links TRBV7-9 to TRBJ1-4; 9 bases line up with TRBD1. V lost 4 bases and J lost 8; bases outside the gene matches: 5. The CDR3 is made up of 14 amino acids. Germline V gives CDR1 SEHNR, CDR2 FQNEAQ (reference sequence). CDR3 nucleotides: TGTGCCAGCAGCTCGGGACAGGGAGTCGAAAAACTGTTTTTT. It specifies CASSSGQGVEKLFF.

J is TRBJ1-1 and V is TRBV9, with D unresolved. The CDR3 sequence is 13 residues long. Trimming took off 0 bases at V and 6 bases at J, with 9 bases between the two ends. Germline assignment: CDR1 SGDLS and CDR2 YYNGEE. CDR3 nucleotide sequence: TGTGCCAGCAGCGTAGAAGCCACCGCTGAAGCTTTCTTT. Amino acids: CASSVEATAEAFF.

The CDR3 loop reads CASSLVGAGAKAKLFF. The CDR3 bases are TGTGCCAGCAGCTTAGTAGGGGCGGGGGCGAAGGCGAAGCTGTTTTTT. The chain links TRBV7-2 to TRBJ2-2; perhaps TRBD2 as D (7 bases). Deletions cut 1 base from V and 12 bases from J, with 21 bases between. This CDR3 contains 16 residues. From germline, CDR1 is SGHTA and CDR2 FQGNSA.

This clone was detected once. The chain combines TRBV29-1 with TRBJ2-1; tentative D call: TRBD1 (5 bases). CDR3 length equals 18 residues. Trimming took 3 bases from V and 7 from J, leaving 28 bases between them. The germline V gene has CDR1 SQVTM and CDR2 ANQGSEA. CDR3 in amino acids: CSVETYRGRLELTNEQFF. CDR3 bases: TGCAGCGTTGAGACCTATAGGGGCAGGCTAGAACTTACGAATGAGCAGTTCTTC.

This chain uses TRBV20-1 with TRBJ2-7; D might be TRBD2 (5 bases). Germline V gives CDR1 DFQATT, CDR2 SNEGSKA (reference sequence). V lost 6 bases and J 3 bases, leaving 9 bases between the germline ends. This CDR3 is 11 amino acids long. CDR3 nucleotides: TGCAGTGCCGACGAGGGCTACGAGCAGTACTTC. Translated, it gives CSADEGYEQYF.

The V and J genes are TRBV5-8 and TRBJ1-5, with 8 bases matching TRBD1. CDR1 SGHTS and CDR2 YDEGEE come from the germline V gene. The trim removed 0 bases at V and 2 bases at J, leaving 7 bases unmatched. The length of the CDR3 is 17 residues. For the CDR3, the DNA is TGTGCCAGCAGCTTGGGAGTGACAGGGGCTGGCAATCAGCCCCAGCATTTT. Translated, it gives CASSLGVTGAGNQPQHF. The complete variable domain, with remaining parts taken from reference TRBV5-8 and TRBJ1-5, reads EAGVTQSPTHLIKTRGQQATLRCSPISGHTSVYWYQQALGLGLQFLLWYDEGEERNRGNFPPRFSGRQFPNYSSELNVNALELEDSALYLCASSLGVTGAGNQPQHFGDGTRLSIL.

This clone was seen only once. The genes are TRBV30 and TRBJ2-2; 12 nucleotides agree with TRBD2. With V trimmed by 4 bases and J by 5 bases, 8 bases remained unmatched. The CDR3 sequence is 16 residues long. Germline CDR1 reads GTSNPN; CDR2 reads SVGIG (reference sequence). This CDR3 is CAWTLLAGGGTGELFF. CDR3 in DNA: TGTGCCTGGACTCTACTAGCGGGGGGAGGTACCGGGGAGCTGTTTTTT.

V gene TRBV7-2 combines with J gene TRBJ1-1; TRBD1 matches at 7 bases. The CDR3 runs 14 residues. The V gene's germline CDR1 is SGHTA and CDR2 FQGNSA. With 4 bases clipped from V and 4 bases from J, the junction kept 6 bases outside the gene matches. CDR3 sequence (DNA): TGTGCCAGCAGCTCACAGGGGAGCGGCACTGAAGCTTTCTTT. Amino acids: CASSSQGSGTEAFF.

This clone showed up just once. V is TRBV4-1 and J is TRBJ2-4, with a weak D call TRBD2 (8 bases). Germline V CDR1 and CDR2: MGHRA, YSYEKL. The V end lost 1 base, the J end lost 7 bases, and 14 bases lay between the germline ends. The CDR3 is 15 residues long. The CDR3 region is CASSQAGGGFNIQYF. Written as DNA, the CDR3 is TGCGCCAGCAGCCAAGCGGGAGGGGGCTTCAACATTCAGTACTTC.

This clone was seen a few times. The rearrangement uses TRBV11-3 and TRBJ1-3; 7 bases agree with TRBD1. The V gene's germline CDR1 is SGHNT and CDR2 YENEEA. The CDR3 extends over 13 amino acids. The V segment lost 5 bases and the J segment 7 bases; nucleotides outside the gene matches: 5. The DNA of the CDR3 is TGTGCCAGCAGCACAGGGGTGGGGAACACCATATATTTT. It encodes CASSTGVGNTIYF.

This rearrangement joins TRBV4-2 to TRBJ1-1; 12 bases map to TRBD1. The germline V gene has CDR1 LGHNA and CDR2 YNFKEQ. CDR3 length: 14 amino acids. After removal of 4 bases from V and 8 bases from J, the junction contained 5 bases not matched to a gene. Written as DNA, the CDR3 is TGTGCCAGCAGCCGAGCCGGGACAGGGGGCGAAGCTTTCTTT. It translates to CASSRAGTGGEAFF.